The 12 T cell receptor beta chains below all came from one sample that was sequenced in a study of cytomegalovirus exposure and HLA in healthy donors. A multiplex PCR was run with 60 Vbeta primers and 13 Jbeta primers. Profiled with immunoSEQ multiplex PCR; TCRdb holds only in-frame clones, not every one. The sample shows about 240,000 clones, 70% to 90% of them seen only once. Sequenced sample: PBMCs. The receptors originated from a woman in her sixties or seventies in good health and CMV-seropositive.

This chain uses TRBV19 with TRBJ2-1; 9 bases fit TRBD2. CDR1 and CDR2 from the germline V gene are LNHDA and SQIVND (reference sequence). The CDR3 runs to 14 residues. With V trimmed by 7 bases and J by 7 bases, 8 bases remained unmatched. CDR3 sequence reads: CASTPGGRGNEQFF. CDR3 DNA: TGTGCCAGTACCCCTGGCGGGAGGGGGAATGAGCAGTTCTTC.

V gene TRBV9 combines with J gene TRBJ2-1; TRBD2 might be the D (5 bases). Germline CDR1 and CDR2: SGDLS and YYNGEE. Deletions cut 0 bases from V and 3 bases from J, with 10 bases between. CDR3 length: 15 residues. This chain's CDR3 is CASSVAPTSYNEQFF. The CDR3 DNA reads TGTGCCAGCAGCGTAGCTCCCACTAGCTACAATGAGCAGTTCTTC.

The CDR3 here is CASNQDEKLFF. CDR3 DNA sequence: TGTGCCAGCAATCAGGATGAAAAACTGTTTTTT. The chain is built from TRBV2 and TRBJ1-4; no firm D call. The V end lost 7 bases, the J end lost 6 bases, and 6 bases lay between the germline ends. The CDR3 is made up of 11 amino acids. The germline V gene has CDR1 SNHLY and CDR2 FYNNEI.

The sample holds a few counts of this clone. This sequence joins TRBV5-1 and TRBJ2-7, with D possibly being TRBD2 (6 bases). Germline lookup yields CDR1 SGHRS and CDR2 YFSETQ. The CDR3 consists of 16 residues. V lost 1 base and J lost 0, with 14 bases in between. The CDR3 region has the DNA TGCGCCAGCAGCTTGAAGTTTCTGCGGGACTCCTACGAGCAGTACTTC. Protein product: CASSLKFLRDSYEQYF.

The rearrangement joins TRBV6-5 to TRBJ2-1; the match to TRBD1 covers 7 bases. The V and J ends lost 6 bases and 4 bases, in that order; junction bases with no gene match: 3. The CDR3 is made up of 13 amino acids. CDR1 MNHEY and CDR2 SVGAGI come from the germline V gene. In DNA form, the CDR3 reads TGTGCCAGCAGGGGACAGTTATACAATGAGCAGTTCTTC. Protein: CASRGQLYNEQFF.

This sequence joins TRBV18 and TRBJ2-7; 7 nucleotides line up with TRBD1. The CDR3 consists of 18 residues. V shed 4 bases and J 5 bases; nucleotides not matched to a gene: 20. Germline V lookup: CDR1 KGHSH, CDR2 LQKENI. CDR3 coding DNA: TGTGCCAGCTCACTATACCTAGCAGAGGGGGCGCCCAGGAACGAGCAGTACTTC. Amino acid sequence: CASSLYLAEGAPRNEQYF.

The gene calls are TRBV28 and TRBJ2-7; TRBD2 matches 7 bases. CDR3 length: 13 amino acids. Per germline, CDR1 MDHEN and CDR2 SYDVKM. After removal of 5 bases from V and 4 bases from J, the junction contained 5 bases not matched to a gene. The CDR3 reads CASSSGTPYEQYF. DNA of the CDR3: TGTGCCAGCAGTAGCGGGACCCCATACGAGCAGTACTTC.

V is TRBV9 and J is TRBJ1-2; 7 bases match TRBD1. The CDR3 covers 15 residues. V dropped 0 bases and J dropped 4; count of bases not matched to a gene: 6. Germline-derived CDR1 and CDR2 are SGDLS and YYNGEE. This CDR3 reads CASSVGQGGLYGYTF. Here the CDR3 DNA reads TGTGCCAGCAGCGTAGGTCAGGGGGGCCTCTATGGCTACACCTTC.

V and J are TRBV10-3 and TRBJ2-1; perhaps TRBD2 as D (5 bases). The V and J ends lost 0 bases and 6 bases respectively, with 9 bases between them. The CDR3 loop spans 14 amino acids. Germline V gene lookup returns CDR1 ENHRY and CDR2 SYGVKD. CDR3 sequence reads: CAISESLAGNEQFF. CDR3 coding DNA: TGTGCCATCAGTGAGTCTCTAGCTGGCAATGAGCAGTTCTTC.

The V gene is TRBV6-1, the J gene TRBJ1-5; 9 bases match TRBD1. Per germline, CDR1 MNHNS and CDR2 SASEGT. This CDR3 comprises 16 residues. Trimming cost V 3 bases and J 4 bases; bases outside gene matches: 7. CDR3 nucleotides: TGTGCCAGCAGTGAGGGTGGGACAGGGAGTAATCAGCCCCAGCATTTT. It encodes CASSEGGTGSNQPQHF.

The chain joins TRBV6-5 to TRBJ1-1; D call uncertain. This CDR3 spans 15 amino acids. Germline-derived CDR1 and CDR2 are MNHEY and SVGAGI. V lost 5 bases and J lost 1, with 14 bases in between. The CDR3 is CASSITRWANTEAFF. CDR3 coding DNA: TGTGCCAGCAGTATAACCCGGTGGGCGAACACTGAAGCTTTCTTT.

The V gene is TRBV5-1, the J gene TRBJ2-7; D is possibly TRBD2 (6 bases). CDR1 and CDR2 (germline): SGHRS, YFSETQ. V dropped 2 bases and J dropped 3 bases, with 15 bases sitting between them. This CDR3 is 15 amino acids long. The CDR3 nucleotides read TGCGCCAGCAGCTTTCGGACGTCCGGGGGCTACGAGCAGTACTTC. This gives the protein CASSFRTSGGYEQYF.